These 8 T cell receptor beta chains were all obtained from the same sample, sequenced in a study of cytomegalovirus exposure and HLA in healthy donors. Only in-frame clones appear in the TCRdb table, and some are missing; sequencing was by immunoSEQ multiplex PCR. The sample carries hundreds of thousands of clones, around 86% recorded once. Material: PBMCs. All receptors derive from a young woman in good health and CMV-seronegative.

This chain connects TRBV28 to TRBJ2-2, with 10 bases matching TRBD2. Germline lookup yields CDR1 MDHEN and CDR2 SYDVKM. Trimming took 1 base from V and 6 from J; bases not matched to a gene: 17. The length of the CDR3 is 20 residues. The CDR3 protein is CASSLSLLRLAGVRAGELFF. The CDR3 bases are TGTGCCAGCAGTTTATCCTTGCTGAGGCTAGCGGGAGTTCGGGCCGGGGAGCTGTTTTTT.

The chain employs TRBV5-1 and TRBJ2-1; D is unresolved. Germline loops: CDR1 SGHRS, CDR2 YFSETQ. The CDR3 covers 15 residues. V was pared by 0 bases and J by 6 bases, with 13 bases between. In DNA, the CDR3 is TGCGCCAGCAGCTTGGCCGTTACAGACCTCAATGAGCAGTTCTTC. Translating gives CASSLAVTDLNEQFF.

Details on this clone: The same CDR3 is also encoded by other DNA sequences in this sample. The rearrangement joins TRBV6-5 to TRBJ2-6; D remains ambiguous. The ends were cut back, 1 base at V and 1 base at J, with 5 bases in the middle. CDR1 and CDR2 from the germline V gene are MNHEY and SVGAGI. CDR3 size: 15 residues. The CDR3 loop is CASSYYGSGANVLTF. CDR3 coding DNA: TGTGCCAGCAGTTACTACGGGTCTGGGGCCAACGTCCTGACTTTC.

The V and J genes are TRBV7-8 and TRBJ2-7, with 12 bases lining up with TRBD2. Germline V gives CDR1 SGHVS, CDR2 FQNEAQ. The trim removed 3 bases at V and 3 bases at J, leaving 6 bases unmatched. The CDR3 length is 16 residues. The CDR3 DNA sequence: TGTGCCAGCAGCTTTACCCAGGGACTAGCGGGCTACGAGCAGTACTTC. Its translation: CASSFTQGLAGYEQYF.

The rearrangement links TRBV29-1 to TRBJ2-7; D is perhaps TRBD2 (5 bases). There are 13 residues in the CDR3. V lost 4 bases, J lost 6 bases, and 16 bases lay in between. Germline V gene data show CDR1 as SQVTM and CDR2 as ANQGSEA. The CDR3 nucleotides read TGCAGCGTTGGTGTGTCGGGGAAGTCCGAGCAGTACTTC. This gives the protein CSVGVSGKSEQYF.

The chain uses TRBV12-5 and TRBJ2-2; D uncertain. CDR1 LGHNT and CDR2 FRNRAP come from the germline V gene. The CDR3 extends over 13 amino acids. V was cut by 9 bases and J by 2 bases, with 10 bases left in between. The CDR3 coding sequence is TGTGCTAGCCTAGAAGAAAACACCGGGGAGCTGTTTTTT. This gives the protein CASLEENTGELFF.

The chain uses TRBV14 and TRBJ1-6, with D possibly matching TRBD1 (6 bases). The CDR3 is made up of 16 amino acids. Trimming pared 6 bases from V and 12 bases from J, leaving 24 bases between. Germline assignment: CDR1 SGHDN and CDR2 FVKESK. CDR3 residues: CASSHSRDTLFEPLHF. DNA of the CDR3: TGTGCCAGCAGTCATTCTCGGGACACCTTATTCGAACCCCTCCACTTT. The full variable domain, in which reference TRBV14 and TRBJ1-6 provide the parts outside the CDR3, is EAGVTQFPSHSVIEKGQTVTLRCDPISGHDNLYWYRRVMGKEIKFLLHFVKESKQDESGMPNNRFLAERTGGTYSTLKVQPAELEDSGVYFCASSHSRDTLFEPLHFGNGTRLTVT.

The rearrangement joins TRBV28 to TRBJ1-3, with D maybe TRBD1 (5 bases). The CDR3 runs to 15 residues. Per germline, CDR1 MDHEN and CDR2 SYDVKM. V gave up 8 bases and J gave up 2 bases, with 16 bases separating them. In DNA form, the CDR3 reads TGTGCCAGCTGGGGCGGAACCTTTACTGGAAACACCATATATTTT. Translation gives CASWGGTFTGNTIYF.